One and the same sample provided the 25 T cell receptor beta chains below, sequenced in a study of early T cells in non-severe SARS-CoV-2 infection. Via MiXCR, TCRdb re-called the 5' RACE reads, giving one row per CDR3 protein. The sample carries 55,000 to 70,000 distinct CDR3 sequences, about 4.9% recorded once. Sequencing input: whole blood. These receptors all come from an adult who was a healthcare worker with PCR-confirmed SARS-CoV-2 infection or an uninfected control (not recorded which).

This clonotype was seen at least ten times. The chain combines TRBV20-1 with TRBJ2-5; a weak D match, TRBD2 (5 bases). The V end was cut by 5 bases, the J end by 3 bases, with 13 bases between. Germline V gene data show CDR1 as DFQATT and CDR2 as SNEGSKA (reference sequence). The CDR3 length is 13 residues. The CDR3 is CSASTRLEETQYF. In nucleotides, the CDR3 is TGCAGTGCTTCCACTAGGCTAGAAGAGACCCAGTACTTC.

Details on this clonotype: This may arise from a read error, as a much more abundant clone is one base away. The rearrangement joins TRBV29-1 to TRBJ1-2; tentatively, D is TRBD1 (5 bases). CDR3 length: 13 amino acids. Germline V gene sequence: CDR1 SQVTM, CDR2 ANQGSEA. The CDR3 DNA follows: TGCGGCGTCGAAGGGGAGGGAAACTATGGCTACACCTTC. This translates into CGVEGEGNYGYTF. Full variable domain (remainder filled in from reference TRBV29-1 and TRBJ1-2): SAVISQKPSRDICQRGTSLTIQCQVDSQVTMMFWYRQQPGQSLTLIATANQGSEATYESGFVIDKFPISRPNLTFSTLTVSNMSPEDSSIYLCGVEGEGNYGYTFGSGTRLTVV.

This clonotype was seen only a few times. This rearrangement joins TRBV6-1 to TRBJ2-4, with D uncertain. The CDR3 spans 13 residues. Germline lookup yields CDR1 MNHNS and CDR2 SASEGT. V was trimmed by 2 bases and J by 6 bases, leaving 8 bases between them. As DNA, the CDR3 is TGTGCCAGCAGTGAAAGTGGAAGAAACATTCAGTACTTC. Translation gives CASSESGRNIQYF.

This clonotype occurred many times. This chain connects TRBV9 to TRBJ2-3; the D gene is possibly TRBD1 (6 bases). Germline CDR1 reads SGDLS; CDR2 reads YYNGEE. Trimming stripped 0 bases from V and 3 bases from J, with 14 bases between. The CDR3 is 16 amino acids. The CDR3 DNA follows: TGTGCCAGCAGCGTAGGTGTGGGGGCGAGGACAGATACGCAGTATTTT. It specifies CASSVGVGARTDTQYF.

In the case of this clonotype: This could be a read error, since a much larger clone is one nucleotide away. J is TRBJ2-7 and V is TRBV6-5, with a weak D call TRBD1 (6 bases). This CDR3 has 15 residues. Germline values: CDR1 MNHEY, CDR2 SVGAGI. V lost 2 bases, J lost 3 bases, and 14 bases lay in between. The CDR3 nucleotides read TGTGCCAGCAGTTACCGGAGTGGGGGCCGCTACGAGCAGTACTTC. It yields the protein CASSYRSGGRYEQYF.

This clonotype appeared many times. This chain links TRBV7-2 with TRBJ1-5, with a possible D match to TRBD1 (5 bases). V was cut by 3 bases and J by 7 bases, with 13 bases left in between. Germline-derived CDR1 and CDR2 are SGHTA and FQGNSA. CDR3 length: 14 amino acids. The CDR3: CASSFPGDGQPQHF. DNA of the CDR3: TGTGCCAGCAGCTTCCCTGGGGACGGGCAGCCCCAGCATTTT.

This clonotype was picked up a small number of times. V is TRBV2 and J is TRBJ2-7; D ambiguous. CDR1 SNHLY and CDR2 FYNNEI come from the germline V gene. The CDR3 loop spans 14 amino acids. V lost 6 bases, J lost 2 bases, and 14 bases lay in between. CDR3 protein: CASRTPEIPYEQYF. CDR3 nucleotide sequence: TGTGCCAGCAGGACCCCCGAGATCCCCTACGAGCAGTACTTC.

This clonotype was recorded a few times. The chain joins TRBV19 to TRBJ2-7; 10 bases line up with TRBD2. CDR1 and CDR2 (germline): LNHDA, SQIVND (reference sequence). The CDR3 consists of 15 residues. The V and J ends lost 6 bases and 1 base, in that order; junction bases with no gene match: 6. This chain's CDR3 is CASSPIAGGSYEQYF. The CDR3 DNA is TGTGCCAGTAGCCCGATAGCGGGAGGATCCTACGAGCAGTACTTC.

This clonotype was seen more than once but under ten times. This chain joins TRBV4-1 and TRBJ1-1; TRBD1 might be the D (5 bases). Trimming pared 0 bases from V and 4 bases from J, leaving 9 bases between. The CDR3 contains 14 residues. Germline V lookup: CDR1 MGHRA, CDR2 YSYEKL. CDR3 nucleotides: TGCGCCAGCAGCCAAGATCTGGGGACCACTGAAGCTTTCTTT. Its protein product is CASSQDLGTTEAFF.

In its sample, this clonotype was seen many times. The V and J genes are TRBV7-3 and TRBJ2-3, with 7 bases identical to TRBD1. Germline values: CDR1 SGHTA, CDR2 FQGTGA. V dropped 5 bases and J dropped 0; count of bases not matched to a gene: 5. CDR3 length: 15 amino acids. As DNA, the CDR3 is TGTGCCAGCAGCGAAGGGACAGCTAGCACAGATACGCAGTATTTT. This gives the protein CASSEGTASTDTQYF.

This clonotype was picked up many times. The chain employs TRBV5-1 and TRBJ2-3; 8 nucleotides agree with TRBD2. The CDR3 totals 14 residues. With 4 bases clipped from V and 3 bases from J, the junction kept 4 bases outside the gene matches. CDR1 and CDR2 from the germline V gene are SGHRS and YFSETQ. CDR3: CASSPGLVTDTQYF. Here the CDR3 DNA reads TGCGCCAGCAGCCCGGGACTAGTAACAGATACGCAGTATTTT.

This clonotype was seen a handful of times. The rearrangement links TRBV2 to TRBJ1-6; 7 nucleotides line up with TRBD1. There are 14 residues in the CDR3. Germline trimming cut 2 bases from V and 8 bases from J; bases unmatched to any gene: 3. The germline CDR1 and CDR2 sequences are SNHLY and FYNNEI. The CDR3 here is CASSENRGDSPLHF. The CDR3 region has the DNA TGTGCCAGCAGTGAAAACAGGGGTGATTCACCCCTCCACTTT.

The rearrangement links TRBV2 to TRBJ2-7; D is undetermined. The CDR3 contains 10 residues. Germline V lookup: CDR1 SNHLY, CDR2 FYNNEI. V was pared by 4 bases and J by 7 bases, with 5 bases between. CDR3 in amino acids: CASSVEEQYF. CDR3 DNA sequence: TGTGCCAGCAGTGTAGAGGAGCAGTACTTC.

This clonotype has a handful of counts. The rearrangement uses TRBV7-2 and TRBJ2-1; D may correspond to TRBD1 or TRBD2 (6 bases each). CDR3 size: 17 residues. The V end was cut by 5 bases, the J end by 0 bases, with 17 bases between. Germline V gene sequence: CDR1 SGHTA, CDR2 FQGNSA. CDR3 loop: CASSPNRAGSSYNEQFF. The CDR3 DNA reads TGTGCCAGCAGCCCAAACAGGGCGGGGAGCTCCTACAATGAGCAGTTCTTC.

The rearrangement uses TRBV11-3 and TRBJ2-1; 7 bases align to TRBD1. With 1 base clipped from V and 4 bases from J, the junction kept 7 bases outside the gene matches. The germline V gene has CDR1 SGHNT and CDR2 YENEEA. This CDR3 spans 16 amino acids. The CDR3 loop is CASSLGGDSLYNEQFF. CDR3 nucleotide sequence: TGTGCCAGCAGCTTAGGAGGGGACAGTCTATACAATGAGCAGTTCTTC.

A few counts support this clonotype. A junction boundary mismatches the germline segment, possibly from a read error. The chain links TRBV4-2 to TRBJ2-1; D remains ambiguous. Germline V CDR1 and CDR2: LGHNA, YNFKEQ. The CDR3 runs to 14 residues. The CDR3 sequence is CASSQDETYKEQFF. The CDR3, as DNA: TGTGCCAGCAGCCAGGATGAGACATACAAAGAGCAGTTCTTC.

The chain combines TRBV19 with TRBJ1-4, with TRBD1 matching over 7 bases. V dropped 8 bases and J dropped 8; count of bases not matched to a gene: 11. CDR3 length: 14 residues. Germline V gives CDR1 LNHDA, CDR2 SQIVND (reference sequence). CDR3 residues: CASCEDRRGEKLFF. Here the CDR3 DNA reads TGTGCCAGTTGTGAGGACAGGAGGGGAGAAAAACTGTTTTTT.

This clonotype was recorded at least ten times. The chain couples TRBV30 to TRBJ2-5; tentatively, D is TRBD2 (7 bases). The CDR3 extends over 13 amino acids. Germline-derived CDR1 and CDR2 are GTSNPN and SVGIG (reference sequence). The V gene lost 2 bases and the J gene lost 3 bases, with 10 bases spanning the gap. CDR3 coding DNA: TGTGCCTGGAGTACGGGGGGCGAAGAGACCCAGTACTTC. It yields the protein CAWSTGGEETQYF.

In this sample, this clonotype turned up many times. V is TRBV29-1 and J is TRBJ2-7, with 7 bases lining up with TRBD2. The CDR3 has 18 amino acids. From germline, CDR1 is SQVTM and CDR2 ANQGSEA. The trim removed 0 bases at V and 0 bases at J, leaving 14 bases unmatched. The CDR3 loop is CSVEEGGRRTGSSYEQYF. The CDR3 DNA sequence: TGCAGCGTTGAAGAAGGCGGGAGAAGGACGGGGAGCTCCTACGAGCAGTACTTC.

This clonotype showed up many times. The chain recombines TRBV29-1 with TRBJ2-3; D call uncertain. Deletions cut 3 bases from V and 2 bases from J, with 9 bases between. The CDR3 spans 13 residues. From germline, CDR1 is SQVTM and CDR2 ANQGSEA. CDR3 loop: CSVDVGYTDTQYF. DNA for the CDR3: TGCAGCGTTGATGTAGGGTACACAGATACGCAGTATTTT.

This clonotype was detected many times. J is TRBJ2-4 and V is TRBV9, with D perhaps TRBD1 (5 bases). Germline CDR1 reads SGDLS; CDR2 reads YYNGEE. The CDR3 loop spans 15 amino acids. With 0 bases removed from V and 2 bases from J, the gap between germline ends came to 9 bases. CDR3 in DNA: TGTGCCAGCAGCGTAGAAGGGGCTTCCAAAAACATTCAGTACTTC. It yields the protein CASSVEGASKNIQYF.

The gene calls are TRBV18 and TRBJ2-6; the D gene could be TRBD1 or TRBD2 (7 bases each). V dropped 4 bases and J dropped 7 bases, with 14 bases sitting between them. CDR1 is KGHSH and CDR2 is LQKENI in the germline V gene. The CDR3 length is 15 residues. CDR3 DNA sequence: TGTGCCAGCTCACAGGGGGCGGGAGACGCCAACGTCCTGACTTTC. Translation: CASSQGAGDANVLTF.

The sample holds many counts of this clonotype. The V gene is TRBV5-4, the J gene TRBJ2-1; no reliable D call. Germline lookup yields CDR1 SGHNT and CDR2 YYREEE (reference sequence). The V and J ends lost 4 bases and 8 bases respectively, with 10 bases between them. This CDR3 comprises 12 residues. This CDR3 reads CASSNDIDEQFF. As DNA, the CDR3 is TGTGCCAGCAGCAACGACATCGATGAGCAGTTCTTC. Combining the CDR3 with reference TRBV5-4 and TRBJ2-1 gives the whole variable domain ETGVTQSPTHLIKTRGQQVTLRCSSQSGHNTVSWYQQALGQGPQFIFQYYREEENGRGNFPPRFSGLQFPNYSSELNVNALELDDSALYLCASSNDIDEQFFGPGTRLTVL.

This clonotype was counted many times. CDR3 in DNA: TGTGCCAGCCTCCTGAGTTCCTACAATGAGCAGTTCTTC. Its protein product is CASLLSSYNEQFF. The rearrangement joins TRBV7-9 to TRBJ2-1; unclear D gene. CDR1 is SEHNR, CDR2 FQNEAQ, per germline (reference sequence). The CDR3 sequence is 13 residues long. V lost 8 bases and J 1 base, leaving 9 bases between the germline ends.

This clonotype was counted only a few times. The V call is TRBV5-1, the J call TRBJ2-7, with a possible D match to TRBD1 (6 bases). V was shortened by 0 bases and J by 2 bases, with 9 bases between the two germline ends. The CDR3 extends over 14 amino acids. Germline CDR1 and CDR2: SGHRS and YFSETQ. CDR3 nucleotides: TGCGCCAGCAGCTTGGTTGCAGGGGCCTACGAGCAGTACTTC. This encodes CASSLVAGAYEQYF.